The rows below give T cell receptor beta chains drawn from one sample of a study of cytomegalovirus exposure and HLA in healthy donors. TCRdb's table, derived via immunoSEQ multiplex PCR, lists solely in-frame clones and lacks some. Among 100,000 to 120,000 clones listed, approximately 94% were seen once. The sequenced material came from PBMCs. These receptors originate from a woman under 30 in good health and CMV-seronegative. CDR3s include the opening cysteine and the closing phenylalanine or tryptophan. A D gene is named only where the DNA matches it firmly. Clone size is not always given. Where it is, it says once, few, many or a class for expanded clones.

V,D,size,J,CDR3,DNA
TRBV6-5,TRBD1,NA,TRBJ1-2,CASSYSRTGRHYGYTF,TGTGCCAGCAGTTACTCGCGGACAGGGCGTCACTATGGCTACACCTTC
TRBV4-1,NA,NA,TRBJ1-1,CASSQVLGANTEAFF,TGCGCCAGCAGCCAAGTCCTGGGGGCGAACACTGAAGCTTTCTTT
TRBV5-6,TRBD2,NA,TRBJ2-2,CASSLGLAGYGGTGELFF,TGTGCCAGCAGCTTGGGACTAGCGGGGTATGGTGGCACCGGGGAGCTGTTTTTT
TRBV5-5,TRBD1,NA,TRBJ1-3,CASSFAGQSSGNTIYF,TGTGCCAGCAGCTTCGCGGGACAGAGCTCTGGAAACACCATATATTTT
TRBV2,TRBD2,NA,TRBJ2-1,CASRVGLAGGLPSYNEQFF,TGTGCCAGCAGGGTGGGGCTAGCGGGGGGGCTCCCCTCCTACAATGAGCAGTTCTTC
TRBV7-8,NA,NA,TRBJ1-5,CASSFSRGEGAQHF,TGTGCCAGCAGCTTTAGCCGGGGGGAGGGGGCCCAGCATTTT
TRBV29-1,TRBD1,NA,TRBJ1-1,CSLSQGGNTEAFF,TGCAGCCTCTCACAGGGGGGGAACACTGAAGCTTTCTTT
TRBV11-1,TRBD1,NA,TRBJ1-2,CASSSTGAPYGYTF,TGTGCCAGCAGCTCTACAGGGGCCCCCTATGGCTACACCTTC
TRBV7-8,NA,NA,TRBJ2-7,CASSHAGSYEQYF,TGTGCCAGCAGCCACGCAGGGTCCTACGAGCAGTACTTC
TRBV6-1,NA,NA,TRBJ1-1,CATSPWGLNTEAFF,TGTGCCACATCACCCTGGGGCCTGAACACTGAAGCTTTCTTT
TRBV28,TRBD2,NA,TRBJ2-2,CASSFGGVVGELFF,TGTGCCAGCAGTTTTGGGGGGGTTGTCGGGGAGCTGTTTTTT
TRBV19,NA,once,TRBJ1-5,CASSLEARQPQHF,TGTGCCAGTAGTCTGGAGGCGCGGCAGCCCCAGCATTTT
TRBV4-1,NA,NA,TRBJ2-3,CASSQAQSTDTQYF,TGCGCCAGCAGCCAAGCACAGAGCACAGATACGCAGTATTTT
TRBV4-2,TRBD2,NA,TRBJ2-1,CASSEKLAGRANEQFF,TGTGCCAGCAGCGAAAAATTAGCGGGAAGGGCCAATGAGCAGTTCTTC
TRBV7-2,NA,NA,TRBJ1-3,CASSLGVYSGNTIYF,TGTGCCAGCAGCTTAGGAGTATACTCTGGAAACACCATATATTTT